The next 25 T cell receptor beta chains were all read from a single sample in a study of vaccination effects on CD4 cells after COVID-19. ViraFEST assay sequencing came after antigen-specific CD4+ T cells were expanded with viral peptide pools. CD4+ T cell isolation took place after nine to eleven days of culture. By PCR, the person was confirmed to have had SARS-CoV-2 infection between March and December 2020. Vaccination of participants consisted of two doses of either the BNT162b2 or mRNA-1273 vaccine. Sequenced by immunoSEQ multiplex PCR; TCRdb stores in-frame clones only, minus some. The data show approximately 15,000 clones, with under 85% seen just once and around a fifth held by the top ten. These receptors are not linked to any known antigen. The specimen comprised CD4+ T cells from PBMCs cultured with SARS-CoV-2 spike peptides, sampled after COVID-19 vaccination. The receptors stem from a human donor who had a prior SARS-CoV-2 infection.

The gene calls are TRBV21-1 and TRBJ1-3; TRBD1, the table's D call, was not compared with the DNA. TRBV21-1 is described as a pseudogene. The length of the CDR3 is 17 residues. The DNA of the CDR3 is TGTGCCAGCAGCATCTCTTGGGCTGCCGCCTCTGGAAACACCATATATTTT. It translates to CASSISWAAASGNTIYF.

The sample holds a few counts of this clone. The chain has TRBV30 and TRBJ2-7; the D is unclear. From germline, CDR1 is GTSNPN and CDR2 SVGIG (reference sequence). Trimming removed 0 bases from V and 3 bases from J, with 9 bases in between. CDR3 size: 13 residues. The CDR3 DNA reads as TGTGCCTGGAGTGTCGCGGACCTCTACGAGCAGTACTTC. Its translation: CAWSVADLYEQYF.

V is TRBV5-1 and J is TRBJ2-7, with TRBD1 matching 10 bases. Germline CDR1 is SGHRS and CDR2 is YFSETQ. The V gene end was trimmed by 7 bases and the J gene end by 2 bases; junction bases not matched to a gene: 9. This CDR3 comprises 15 residues. The CDR3 sequence: CASRPSGTGAYEQYF. As DNA, the CDR3 is TGCGCCAGCCGCCCCAGTGGGACAGGGGCCTACGAGCAGTACTTC.

This rearrangement joins TRBV11-3 to TRBJ1-2, with 7 bases identical to TRBD1. This CDR3 has 13 residues. The J segment lost 7 bases and the V segment lost 2 bases, leaving 4 bases of the junction unmatched. Germline-derived CDR1 and CDR2 are SGHNT and YENEEA. CDR3 region: CASSLRQGSGYTF. CDR3 DNA sequence: TGTGCCAGCAGCTTACGACAGGGATCTGGCTACACCTTC.

This chain joins TRBV21-1 and TRBJ2-2; the table's D call, TRBD2, has no DNA check behind it. TRBV21-1 is termed a pseudogene. The CDR3 extends over 18 amino acids. CDR3 nucleotide sequence: TGTGCCAGCAGCAAAGAAACTAGCGGGAGACCTATTACCGGGGAGCTGTTTTTT. It encodes CASSKETSGRPITGELFF.

In its sample, this clone was seen once. The V gene is TRBV5-1, the J gene TRBJ2-3; 10 bases match TRBD1. Germline CDR1 reads SGHRS; CDR2 reads YFSETQ. CDR3 length: 15 residues. The trim removed 3 bases at V and 4 bases at J, leaving 5 bases unmatched. The CDR3 DNA sequence: TGCGCCAGCAGCTCGACAGGGGGCGCATCAGATACGCAGTATTTT. It codes for CASSSTGGASDTQYF.

This chain connects TRBV13 to TRBJ2-1, with TRBD2 matching 13 bases. The CDR3 contains 15 residues. V was clipped by 5 bases and J by 8 bases; unmatched bases: 6. CDR1 and CDR2 (germline): PRHDT, FYEKMQ (reference sequence). CDR3 sequence: CASSILAGGRDEQFF. CDR3 sequence (DNA): TGTGCCAGCAGCATACTAGCGGGAGGGCGGGATGAGCAGTTCTTC.

This clone has a single count. This chain's CDR3 is CASSFQLSGYEQYF. The CDR3 bases are TGTGCCAGCAGCTTTCAGCTCTCCGGATACGAGCAGTACTTC. V and J are TRBV11-3 and TRBJ2-7; D uncertain. Germline V lookup: CDR1 SGHNT, CDR2 YENEEA. The V and J ends lost 3 bases and 4 bases respectively, with 13 bases between them. CDR3 size: 14 residues.

The rearrangement links TRBV2 to TRBJ1-4, with D possibly matching TRBD1 (6 bases). This CDR3 region has 17 residues. V was trimmed by 1 base and J by 4 bases, leaving 16 bases between them. In germline, CDR1 is SNHLY, CDR2 FYNNEI. The DNA for the CDR3 is TGTGCCAGCAGTGAAGGAATCCCCTGGACAGTTAATGAAAAACTGTTTTTT. Translation: CASSEGIPWTVNEKLFF.

The chain links TRBV2 to TRBJ1-5; perhaps TRBD1 as D (5 bases). Germline V gene lookup returns CDR1 SNHLY and CDR2 FYNNEI. The CDR3 is 14 amino acids. V shed 0 bases and J shed 3 bases, with 6 bases lying between them. The CDR3 protein is CASSEARDNQPQHF. CDR3 nucleotide sequence: TGTGCCAGCAGTGAAGCCAGGGACAATCAGCCCCAGCATTTT.

This sequence joins TRBV4-2 and TRBJ2-4; possibly TRBD2 for D (7 bases). Trimming shortened V by 0 bases and J by 10 bases, and 19 bases separated the two germline ends. Germline-derived CDR1 and CDR2 are LGHNA and YNFKEQ. The CDR3 runs to 16 residues. The CDR3 DNA sequence: TGTGCCAGCAGCCAAGAGGCGGGCGGGGGCGACTGGATTCAGTACTTC. The encoded protein is CASSQEAGGGDWIQYF.

There are a few counts of this clone. The rearrangement uses TRBV10-3 and TRBJ1-1; perhaps TRBD1 as D (6 bases). V gave up 7 bases and J gave up 5 bases, with 14 bases separating them. This CDR3 is built from 13 residues. Germline values: CDR1 ENHRY, CDR2 SYGVKD. The CDR3 nucleotides read TGTGCCATCACCCAGGGGCGTGAAACTGAAGCTTTCTTT. Translating gives CAITQGRETEAFF.

V gene TRBV5-8 combines with J gene TRBJ1-4; D is ambiguous. Germline V lookup: CDR1 SGHTS, CDR2 YDEGEE. CDR3 length: 15 amino acids. Trimming left V 3 bases short and J 2 bases short, with 11 bases between. The CDR3 DNA follows: TGTGCCAGCAGCTCCGGGAAGGACACTAATGAAAAACTGTTTTTT. It translates to CASSSGKDTNEKLFF.

The V and J genes are TRBV7-8 and TRBJ2-1, with 10 nucleotides matching TRBD2. Trimming at V came to 5 bases and at J to 10 bases, leaving 5 bases not matched to a gene. This CDR3 has 13 residues. The germline V gene has CDR1 SGHVS and CDR2 FQNEAQ. The CDR3 bases are TGTGCCAGCAGCACCCCGACTAGCGGGGAGCAGTTCTTC. Protein: CASSTPTSGEQFF.

V usage is TRBV11-3 and J usage is TRBJ2-1, with 8 bases that match TRBD2. CDR1 is SGHNT, CDR2 YENEEA, per germline. Trimming cost V 5 bases and J 3 bases; bases outside gene matches: 12. The CDR3 totals 17 residues. As DNA, the CDR3 is TGTGCCAGCAGCCGAATGAAGACGGGACTAGTCTACAATGAGCAGTTCTTC. Translation gives CASSRMKTGLVYNEQFF.

The gene calls are TRBV4-1 and TRBJ2-2, with a possible D match to TRBD1 (5 bases). The CDR3 is 16 residues long. V was shortened by 0 bases and J by 6 bases, with 14 bases between the two germline ends. The germline V gene has CDR1 MGHRA and CDR2 YSYEKL. The chain's CDR3 is CASSQDVPGPPGELFF. CDR3 sequence (DNA): TGCGCCAGCAGCCAAGATGTGCCAGGGCCCCCCGGGGAGCTGTTTTTT.

The chain is built from TRBV6-1 and TRBJ2-6; the match to TRBD1 covers 9 bases. Germline V lookup: CDR1 MNHNS, CDR2 SASEGT. V lost 3 bases to trimming and J lost 3 bases; unmatched junction nucleotides: 9. The CDR3 totals 18 residues. The CDR3 bases are TGTGCCAGCAGTGATCCCCGGACAGGGGTGCGTGGGGCCAACGTCCTGACTTTC. Protein sequence: CASSDPRTGVRGANVLTF.

This sequence joins TRBV5-1 and TRBJ2-7; D not certain. This CDR3 contains 14 residues. Between the trimmed V and J ends, which lost 2 bases and 0 bases, there was a span of 9 bases. The germline V gene encodes CDR1 SGHRS and CDR2 YFSETQ. CDR3 region: CASSFERSSYEQYF. CDR3 nucleotide sequence: TGCGCCAGCAGCTTCGAGAGAAGCTCCTACGAGCAGTACTTC.

The genes are TRBV5-1 and TRBJ1-2, with TRBD1 matching 7 bases. Trimming took 0 bases from V and 8 from J; bases not matched to a gene: 7. This CDR3 has 14 amino acids. The germline V gene has CDR1 SGHRS and CDR2 YFSETQ. DNA for the CDR3: TGCGCCAGCAGCTTGGACAGGGGCGAGGAGGGCTACACCTTC. It is translated as CASSLDRGEEGYTF.

The gene calls are TRBV7-8 and TRBJ1-6, with D possibly TRBD1 on 5 matching bases. V was clipped by 4 bases and J by 2 bases, with 15 bases between them. CDR3 size: 17 residues. From germline, CDR1 is SGHVS and CDR2 FQNEAQ. The DNA for the CDR3 is TGTGCCAGCAGCTGGGACGGGGAACGGGCCTATAATTCACCCCTCCACTTT. Translation gives CASSWDGERAYNSPLHF.

Concerning this clone: Compared with germline, one end of the junction differs, possibly owing to a read error. This chain joins TRBV6-1 and TRBJ1-1; weak D call: TRBD1 (5 bases). The CDR3 spans 14 residues. Germline V gene data show CDR1 as MNHNS and CDR2 as SASEGT. The CDR3 sequence: CASNEGAWNTEAFF. In DNA form, the CDR3 reads TGTGCCAGCAATGAAGGGGCGTGGAACACTGAAGCTTTCTTT.

The chain carries TRBV2 and TRBJ1-2; 7 nucleotides agree with TRBD1. CDR1 is SNHLY, CDR2 FYNNEI, per germline. The CDR3 extends over 11 amino acids. V shed 8 bases, J shed 3 bases, and the junction held 0 bases outside the gene matches. The CDR3 sequence: CASGTDYGYTF. The CDR3 DNA reads TGTGCCAGCGGGACAGACTATGGCTACACCTTC.

V gene TRBV27 combines with J gene TRBJ1-5; 7 nucleotides match TRBD1. This CDR3 comprises 15 residues. Per the germline V gene, CDR1 is MNHEY and CDR2 is SMNVEV (reference sequence). The V and J ends lost 6 bases and 3 bases, in that order; junction bases with no gene match: 8. CDR3 residues: CASRYSGQNNQPQHF. The CDR3 DNA is TGTGCCAGCAGGTACTCGGGACAGAACAATCAGCCCCAGCATTTT.

J is TRBJ1-1 and V is TRBV3-1 (or the pseudogene TRBV3-2); maybe TRBD1 (5 bases). V was shortened by 0 bases and J by 3 bases, with 14 bases between the two germline ends. This CDR3 is 16 amino acids long. Germline CDR1 is LGHDT and CDR2 is YNNKEL (reference sequence). This CDR3 reads CASSQDTPDRYTEAFF. CDR3 sequence (DNA): TGTGCCAGCAGCCAAGATACCCCAGACAGATACACTGAAGCTTTCTTT.

The DNA of the CDR3 is TGTGCCAGCAGCCGCGGGTCCTGGGGGGATGGCTACACCTTC. Amino acid sequence: CASSRGSWGDGYTF. The chain is built from TRBV3-1 (or the pseudogene TRBV3-2) and TRBJ1-2, with D maybe TRBD1 (5 bases). Between the trimmed V and J ends, which lost 4 bases and 6 bases, there was a span of 15 bases. CDR3 length: 14 residues. Germline V lookup: CDR1 LGHDT, CDR2 YNNKEL (reference sequence).